These 31 T cell receptor beta chains came from one sample sequenced in a study of cytotoxic CD8 clonotypes in ibrutinib-treated CLL. The protocol was immunoSEQ multiplex PCR, while the TCRdb copy is restricted to in-frame clones and leaves out a portion. This sample has 50,000 to 60,000 clones; 75% to 90% occur once, and the top ten carry around 21%. The sequenced sample was PBMCs, obtained after 24 months of ibrutinib treatment. The origin of the receptors is a human donor with chronic lymphocytic leukemia.

This chain links TRBV2 with TRBJ2-1; 7 nucleotides match TRBD2. CDR1 and CDR2 from the germline V gene are SNHLY and FYNNEI. V gave up 6 bases and J gave up 9 bases; unmatched junction bases: 14. The CDR3 is 15 amino acids. CDR3 in DNA: TGTGCCAGCAGGCCTCTCGCGGGAGTGGTAAGTGAGCAGTTCTTC. This sequence encodes CASRPLAGVVSEQFF. Filled out from reference TRBV2 and TRBJ2-1, the complete variable domain reads EPEVTQTPSHQVTQMGQEVILRCVPISNHLYFYWYRQILGQKVEFLVSFYNNEISEKSEIFDDQFSVERPDGSNFTLKIRSTKLEDSAMYFCASRPLAGVVSEQFFGPGTRLTVL.

The chain joins TRBV9 to TRBJ2-2, with 8 bases lining up with TRBD2. CDR3 length equals 19 residues. CDR1 is SGDLS, CDR2 YYNGEE, per germline. The J segment lost 6 bases and the V segment lost 3 bases, leaving 19 bases of the junction unmatched. CDR3 DNA sequence: TGTGCCAGCAGCGGGGGACTTGGGAGCGGGAGAACAAGTTCCGGGGAGCTGTTTTTT. This gives the protein CASSGGLGSGRTSSGELFF. Variable domain in full (rest from reference TRBV9 and TRBJ2-2): DSGVTQTPKHLITATGQRVTLRCSPRSGDLSVYWYQQSLDQGLQFLIQYYNGEERAKGNILERFSAQQFPDLHSELNLSSLELGDSALYFCASSGGLGSGRTSSGELFFGEGSRLTVL.

The V and J genes are TRBV4-2 and TRBJ2-5; TRBD2 agrees at 9 bases. Unmatched junction bases numbered 11, after V lost 0 bases and J lost 9 bases. Germline V gene sequence: CDR1 LGHNA, CDR2 YNFKEQ. The CDR3 is 16 amino acids. The CDR3 DNA follows: TGTGCCAGCAGCCAAGAAGCTAGCGGGACCCTTGGGGCCCAGTACTTC. Translation: CASSQEASGTLGAQYF.

V is TRBV10-3 and J is TRBJ2-5, with a possible D match to TRBD1 (5 bases). Germline CDR1 is ENHRY and CDR2 is SYGVKD. This CDR3 region has 17 residues. Trimming took off 3 bases at V and 2 bases at J, with 19 bases between the two ends. The CDR3 spells CAISDFRAQDGQETQYF. The CDR3 nucleotides are TGTGCCATCAGTGATTTCAGGGCCCAGGACGGTCAAGAGACCCAGTACTTC.

This clone was seen more than once but under ten times. V usage is TRBV21-1 and J usage is TRBJ2-7; the D call of TRBD2 is as the table states it, not checked on the DNA. TRBV21-1 is assigned pseudogene status. CDR3 length: 13 residues. CDR3 region: CASSQGLPFEQYF. The CDR3 DNA reads as TGTGCCAGCAGTCAAGGACTCCCCTTCGAGCAGTACTTC.

The chain employs TRBV28 and TRBJ2-1; TRBD2 matches at 9 bases. Germline CDR1 reads MDHEN; CDR2 reads SYDVKM. The CDR3 extends over 16 amino acids. V shed 7 bases, J shed 2 bases, and the junction held 9 bases outside the gene matches. For the CDR3, the DNA is TGTGCCAGCACCGAAGGTAGCGGGAGACCCTACAATGAGCAGTTCTTC. Protein sequence: CASTEGSGRPYNEQFF.

The genes are TRBV28 and TRBJ2-7; D may be TRBD2 (5 bases). The length of the CDR3 is 15 residues. The V gene's germline CDR1 is MDHEN and CDR2 SYDVKM. The V and J ends lost 5 bases and 6 bases respectively, with 20 bases between them. The CDR3 nucleotides are TGTGCCAGCAGTCCGGACTCATTTCAACAGCGCGAGCAGTACTTC. Translated, it gives CASSPDSFQQREQYF.

The chain has TRBV28 and TRBJ1-4; no clear D gene. CDR1 is MDHEN, CDR2 SYDVKM, per germline. The V gene lost 5 bases and the J gene lost 0 bases, with 16 bases spanning the gap. This CDR3 region has 17 residues. CDR3 residues: CASSPAGGPATNEKLFF. The CDR3 nucleotides read TGTGCCAGCAGTCCCGCCGGCGGGCCTGCAACTAATGAAAAACTGTTTTTT. Variable domain in full (rest from reference TRBV28 and TRBJ1-4): DVKVTQSSRYLVKRTGEKVFLECVQDMDHENMFWYRQDPGLGLRLIYFSYDVKMKEKGDIPEGYSVSREKKERFSLILESASTNQTSMYLCASSPAGGPATNEKLFFGSGTQLSVL.

This chain connects TRBV18 to TRBJ2-7, with TRBD2 identical over 9 bases. Germline V lookup: CDR1 KGHSH, CDR2 LQKENI. The CDR3 is 20 residues long. V lost 1 base and J lost 5; bases outside the gene matches: 21. The CDR3 region has the DNA TGTGCCAGCTCACCACTCCCCCATCAGGGGAGCGGGAGGTGGGTGAACGAGCAGTACTTC. Encoded protein: CASSPLPHQGSGRWVNEQYF.

This chain joins TRBV27 and TRBJ2-5, with D possibly matching TRBD1 (6 bases). CDR1 and CDR2 from the germline V gene are MNHEY and SMNVEV (reference sequence). This CDR3 is built from 16 residues. V was pared by 3 bases and J by 4 bases, with 18 bases between. The CDR3 reads CASSFYDGRGGETQYF. Here the CDR3 DNA reads TGTGCCAGCAGTTTTTATGATGGCAGGGGCGGAGAGACCCAGTACTTC.

J is TRBJ2-3 and V is TRBV7-9; the D gene is possibly TRBD2 (5 bases). V lost 0 bases, J lost 4 bases, and 11 bases lay in between. Germline CDR1 SEHNR, CDR2 FQNEAQ (reference sequence). The CDR3 extends over 15 amino acids. The CDR3 loop is CASSLASGDADTQYF. CDR3 sequence (DNA): TGTGCCAGCAGCTTAGCTTCCGGGGATGCAGATACGCAGTATTTT.

The chain links TRBV6-1 to TRBJ1-5; D gene ambiguous. V was pared by 5 bases and J by 3 bases, with 8 bases between. The length of the CDR3 is 13 residues. CDR1 and CDR2 (germline): MNHNS, SASEGT. CDR3 sequence (DNA): TGTGCCAGCAGTCCAGTGGTCAATCAGCCCCAGCATTTT. It codes for CASSPVVNQPQHF.

The V call is TRBV7-9, the J call TRBJ1-1; D possibly corresponds to TRBD1 (6 bases). CDR3 length: 15 amino acids. V lost 0 bases and J lost 1, with 9 bases in between. Germline V gene lookup returns CDR1 SEHNR and CDR2 FQNEAQ (reference sequence). CDR3 region: CASSLATGANTEAFF. CDR3 sequence (DNA): TGTGCCAGCAGCTTAGCTACGGGGGCGAACACTGAAGCTTTCTTT.

V and J are TRBV7-8 and TRBJ2-7; 11 bases fit TRBD2. V shed 3 bases and J 4 bases; nucleotides not matched to a gene: 2. Germline CDR1 is SGHVS and CDR2 is FQNEAQ. The CDR3 runs to 14 residues. CDR3 in DNA: TGTGCCAGCAGCTTCGGACTAGCGGGTTACGAGCAGTACTTC. Its protein is CASSFGLAGYEQYF.

This sequence joins TRBV11-2 and TRBJ2-1; no clear D. V dropped 1 base and J dropped 8 bases, with 9 bases sitting between them. Germline CDR1 reads SGHAT; CDR2 reads FQNNGV. The CDR3 extends over 13 amino acids. CDR3 sequence: CASSLAPKDEQFF. As DNA, the CDR3 is TGTGCCAGCAGCTTAGCCCCTAAAGATGAGCAGTTCTTC.

This chain links TRBV6-1 with TRBJ1-4; D not resolved. The CDR3 totals 16 residues. Trimming removed 2 bases at V and 0 bases at J, with 10 bases between. Germline V gives CDR1 MNHNS, CDR2 SASEGT. CDR3 sequence (DNA): TGTGCCAGCAGTGAATACGCAGGTGCAACTAATGAAAAACTGTTTTTT. Protein sequence: CASSEYAGATNEKLFF.

The chain joins TRBV15 to TRBJ1-2; TRBD1 agrees at 9 bases. Trimming at V came to 3 bases and at J to 6 bases, leaving 2 bases not matched to a gene. This CDR3 is 13 amino acids long. CDR1 and CDR2 (germline): LNHNV, YYDKDF (reference sequence). The CDR3 region is CATSSGTGNGYTF. CDR3 sequence (DNA): TGTGCCACCAGCAGCGGGACAGGGAATGGCTACACCTTC.

The J gene is TRBJ2-7, the V gene TRBV9, with TRBD2 matching 7 bases. CDR3 size: 16 residues. V dropped 4 bases and J dropped 7; count of bases not matched to a gene: 17. Germline V gene sequence: CDR1 SGDLS, CDR2 YYNGEE. The CDR3 here is CASSPSGAGPPWEQYF. The CDR3 DNA sequence: TGTGCCAGCAGCCCGTCAGGAGCGGGACCCCCGTGGGAGCAGTACTTC.

The CDR3 DNA reads TGTGCCAGCAGTTACGGGGGTACTCAGCCCCAGCATTTT. Amino acids: CASSYGGTQPQHF. The chain is built from TRBV6-5 and TRBJ1-5; D is perhaps TRBD1 (5 bases). CDR3 length equals 13 residues. Germline CDR1 MNHEY, CDR2 SVGAGI. V lost 2 bases, J lost 6 bases, and 8 bases lay in between.

The genes are TRBV6-5 and TRBJ1-4, with TRBD1 as a possible D gene (5 bases). Germline CDR1 reads MNHEY; CDR2 reads SVGAGI. The germline V and J ends were trimmed by 6 bases and 8 bases, with 7 bases remaining between them. This CDR3 spans 11 amino acids. CDR3 amino acids: CASRGQEKLFF. CDR3 DNA sequence: TGTGCCAGCAGGGGGCAAGAAAAACTGTTTTTT.

The gene calls are TRBV7-2 and TRBJ2-3; a possible D gene is TRBD2 (6 bases). Germline lookup yields CDR1 SGHTA and CDR2 FQGNSA. Trimming removed 5 bases at V and 8 bases at J, with 14 bases between. The CDR3 loop spans 13 amino acids. The CDR3 region is CASSARLVATQYF. The CDR3 coding sequence is TGTGCCAGCAGCGCCCGACTAGTGGCTACGCAGTATTTT.

V usage is TRBV19 and J usage is TRBJ2-1, with TRBD2 matching over 11 bases. CDR3 length equals 17 residues. J lost 4 bases, V lost 7 bases, and 12 bases had no gene match. Germline V gene data show CDR1 as LNHDA and CDR2 as SQIVND (reference sequence). This CDR3 is CASTDMGGTSGYNEQFF. CDR3 nucleotide sequence: TGTGCCAGTACCGATATGGGGGGGACTAGCGGTTACAATGAGCAGTTCTTC.

This chain joins TRBV6-4 and TRBJ2-1; TRBD2 matches at 7 bases. Per the germline V gene, CDR1 is MRHNA and CDR2 is SNTAGT. This CDR3 has 15 amino acids. The ends lost 6 bases at V and 8 bases at J; junction bases unmatched: 13. CDR3 region: CASSREHGLEDEQFF. In nucleotides, the CDR3 is TGTGCCAGCAGCCGTGAGCATGGACTAGAGGATGAGCAGTTCTTC.

This sequence joins TRBV10-3 and TRBJ1-1; 7 nucleotides line up with TRBD1. Losses at the gene ends were 0 bases for V and 4 bases for J; bases not matched to a gene: 5. The germline gives CDR1 ENHRY, CDR2 SYGVKD. The CDR3 has 15 residues. CDR3 bases: TGTGCCATCAGTGAGTCTTTGTCAGGGGGCACTGAAGCTTTCTTT. This gives the protein CAISESLSGGTEAFF.

V is TRBV2 and J is TRBJ2-1; 8 bases agree with TRBD2. V lost 4 bases and J lost 1; bases outside the gene matches: 0. The CDR3 is 14 residues long. The germline CDR1 and CDR2 sequences are SNHLY and FYNNEI. The CDR3 DNA follows: TGTGCCAGCAGTGCGGGGGGGTCCTACAATGAGCAGTTCTTC. Its protein product is CASSAGGSYNEQFF. Based on the CDR3 plus reference TRBV2 and TRBJ2-1, the full variable domain is EPEVTQTPSHQVTQMGQEVILRCVPISNHLYFYWYRQILGQKVEFLVSFYNNEISEKSEIFDDQFSVERPDGSNFTLKIRSTKLEDSAMYFCASSAGGSYNEQFFGPGTRLTVL.

This clone turned up a few times. The chain carries TRBV5-1 and TRBJ2-1; D call uncertain. Germline V gene data show CDR1 as SGHRS and CDR2 as YFSETQ. The CDR3 length is 15 residues. V dropped 4 bases and J dropped 0 bases, with 11 bases sitting between them. The CDR3: CASSLDVGSYNEQFF. As DNA, the CDR3 is TGCGCCAGCAGCCTCGACGTGGGCTCCTACAATGAGCAGTTCTTC.

This clone is a singleton in its sample. The genes are TRBV6-4 and TRBJ2-3, with D perhaps matching TRBD1 (5 bases). Trimming removed 4 bases at V and 6 bases at J, with 14 bases between. Germline V gene data show CDR1 as MRHNA and CDR2 as SNTAGT. The length of the CDR3 is 14 residues. The CDR3 reads CASSVGQPGDTQYF. DNA of the CDR3: TGTGCCAGCAGTGTTGGGCAACCAGGGGATACGCAGTATTTT.

This clone was detected a few times. The chain uses TRBV7-9 and TRBJ1-4, with D maybe TRBD1 (6 bases). This CDR3 spans 14 amino acids. CDR1 and CDR2 (germline): SEHNR, FQNEAQ (reference sequence). Trimming stripped 4 bases from V and 6 bases from J, with 12 bases between. The CDR3 coding sequence is TGTGCCAGCAGCTCAACCGGGACATATGAAAAACTGTTTTTT. Protein product: CASSSTGTYEKLFF.

The chain couples TRBV10-1 to TRBJ2-1; the match to TRBD2 covers 8 bases. The CDR3 runs 14 residues. After removal of 8 bases from V and 6 bases from J, the junction contained 9 bases not matched to a gene. The germline gives CDR1 WNHNN, CDR2 SYGVQD (reference sequence). The CDR3 spells CASGIWTSRNEQFF. The CDR3 coding sequence is TGCGCCAGCGGGATCTGGACTAGCCGCAATGAGCAGTTCTTC.

The chain employs TRBV7-7 and TRBJ2-3, with D perhaps TRBD2 (6 bases). The V gene lost 0 bases and the J gene lost 3 bases, with 7 bases spanning the gap. This CDR3 spans 14 amino acids. Looked up from germline, CDR1 is SSHAT and CDR2 is FNYEAQ (reference sequence). CDR3 amino acids: CASSLAGGTDTQYF. CDR3 DNA sequence: TGTGCCAGCAGCTTAGCGGGAGGAACAGATACGCAGTATTTT.

The chain combines TRBV29-1 with TRBJ2-7, with D hard to call. The CDR3 runs to 14 residues. CDR1 is SQVTM and CDR2 is ANQGSEA in the germline V gene. Trimming removed 6 bases at V and 0 bases at J, with 15 bases between. CDR3 protein: CSVPDFSVSYEQYF. The CDR3, as DNA: TGCAGCGTCCCCGACTTTTCAGTCTCCTACGAGCAGTACTTC.